This T cell receptor (beta chain) was captured in a study of CXCR3-negative and CXCR3-positive naive CD8 T cells. The CDR3 extends over 15 amino acids. CDR1 is DFQATT, CDR2 SNEGSKA, per germline (reference sequence). Findings of the study overall: In CXCR3-positive naive cells, the TRB CDR3s were more hydrophobic than in CXCR3-negative naive cells.

With regard to this clonotype: Its antigen remains unidentified.

UMI-tagged TRB cDNA libraries were built via 5' RACE. TCRdb reprocessed the 5' RACE reads and keeps a single row for each CDR3 protein, giving no DNA. The listing contains some 25,000 distinct CDR3 sequences. The sequencing sample was made of naive CXCR3- CD8+ T cells from blood. As to subset: CD45RO-CCR7+CD27+CD95- naive CD8+ T cells lacking CXCR3 (TNR3-). This chain links TRBV20-1 with TRBJ1-1; as DNA is missing, the TRBD1 call by TCRdb cannot be tested. This receptor was identified in a human donor in good health. Some clones in this sample may be carry-over from other donors' samples. The CDR3: CSAEQGGFYITEAFF.